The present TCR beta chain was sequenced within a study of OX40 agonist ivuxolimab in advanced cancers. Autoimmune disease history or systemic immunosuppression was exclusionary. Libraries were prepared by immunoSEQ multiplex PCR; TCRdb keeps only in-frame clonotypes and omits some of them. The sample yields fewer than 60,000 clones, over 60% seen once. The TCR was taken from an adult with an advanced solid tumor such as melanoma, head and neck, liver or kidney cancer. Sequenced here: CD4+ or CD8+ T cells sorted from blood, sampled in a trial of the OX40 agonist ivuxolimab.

The CDR3: CASSVGTGTNEKLFF. In DNA form, the CDR3 reads TGTGCCAGCAGCGTAGGGACAGGGACGAATGAAAAACTGTTTTTT. The rearrangement links TRBV9 to TRBJ1-4; the match to TRBD1 covers 8 bases. The CDR3 spans 15 residues. CDR1 is SGDLS and CDR2 is YYNGEE in the germline V gene. V was clipped by 0 bases and J by 5 bases; unmatched bases: 3.